This T cell receptor beta chain was sequenced for a study of blood T cell repertoires in COVID-19 (dated by TCRdb to the early 2020s). Regarding the study in general: Collaborator samples came from the United States, Italy and Spain and covered acute and convalescent phases of COVID-19. The prospective study material was composed of cDNA or gDNA derived from T cells, B-cell-depleted T cells, or PBMCs. Subjects who had been exposed to COVID-19, were actively infected with it, or had recovered from it provided the deeply sampled blood TCRbeta repertoires that made up the dataset. The repertoires were released in a freely available public database intended as a resource for research on the immune response to SARS-CoV-2. Samples were obtained from the ongoing ImmuneRACE study (first 160 participants) and from 950 to 1,500 subjects provided by 6 global collaborators. A de-identified subject ID, COVID-19 status, age in years and sex were almost always included in the sample metadata. Where available, HLA class I and class II types were obtained from metadata supplied by the sample provider rather than from assay-based typing. Here is what the overall study found, with its caveats: Clinical and demographic metadata were provided uncurated, with the amount varying by source and participant.

With respect to this clone: This receptor's antigen is unknown. No clone much larger than this one lies a single base away; base qualities are absent.

TCRbeta CDR3 regions were amplified from genomic DNA using the immunoSEQ Assay, a bias-controlled multiplex PCR. On the study's bioinformatics: Within the assay, amplification of reference gene primers was used to estimate how many nucleated cells each sample contained. Sequence reads were collapsed and filtered to measure the absolute abundance of every unique TCRbeta CDR3 rearrangement. Productive Simpson clonality was computed per sample as the square root of Simpson's diversity index over productive rearrangements. Here the immuneACCESS table is served through TCRdb, limited to in-frame sequences with V and J called. Missing clones are a known gap in these copies; in checked studies unresolved V genes cover under half, and the rest lacks a known reason. D and trimming were read from the DNA, whereas the V and J calls and clone size are those reported in that table. The sample includes about 140,000 clones, with roughly four fifths observed a single time. The biggest ten clones account for more than 3.5% of the sample.

Collaborating institutions collected whole blood in K2EDTA tubes following their own protocols. Collaborator samples were shipped for TCRbeta analysis as frozen whole blood, isolated PBMCs, or DNA extracted from either sample type. Including cysteine and phenylalanine, the CDR3 has 14 amino acids. The read is trimmed to its CDR3 DNA, 42 bases read in frame from base 1. Per the germline V gene, LGHNT is the CDR1 and FRNRAP is the CDR2. Relative to germline, V is 1 base shorter and J is 6 bases shorter, with 12 bases between their ends. The chain was built from TRBV12-5 and TRBJ1-2, with a tentative D gene TRBD1 over 6 matching bases. This TCR came from a woman of 80 years or more with active or convalescent COVID-19. Sequenced input: peripheral blood. The CDR3 region reads CASGLDVTGHGYTF. The sequenced DNA: TGTGCTAGTGGTTTGGACGTGACAGGCCATGGCTACACCTTC.